Listed here are 15 T cell receptor beta chains from one sample, sequenced in a study of blood T cell repertoires in COVID-19. The table came from immunoSEQ multiplex PCR; TCRdb's copy has only in-frame clones and leaves some out. The sample yields approximately 110,000 clones, approximately 81% seen once. The sample taken for sequencing was peripheral blood. These receptors originate from a human donor in a cohort sampled during active COVID-19.

The V gene is TRBV25-1, the J gene TRBJ2-1; no clear D gene. Germline assignment: CDR1 MGHDK and CDR2 SYGVNS. V lost 2 bases, J lost 12 bases, and 17 bases lay in between. The CDR3 spans 14 residues. CDR3 protein: CASSEEARPWVQFF. DNA of the CDR3: TGTGCCAGCAGTGAAGAGGCTAGGCCCTGGGTGCAGTTCTTC.

This sequence joins TRBV9 and TRBJ2-2; the D is unclear. V lost 3 bases, J lost 1 base, and 7 bases lay in between. The V gene's germline CDR1 is SGDLS and CDR2 YYNGEE. The CDR3 has 14 residues. Here the CDR3 reads CASSGTLNTGELFF. The DNA for the CDR3 is TGTGCCAGCAGCGGAACATTGAACACCGGGGAGCTGTTTTTT.

J is TRBJ1-3 and V is TRBV6-6; a possible D gene is TRBD1 (6 bases). The CDR3 length is 13 residues. Looked up from germline, CDR1 is MNHNY and CDR2 is SVGAGI (reference sequence). V gave up 6 bases and J gave up 3 bases, with 9 bases separating them. The CDR3 here is CASSGQFGNTIYF. In nucleotides, the CDR3 is TGTGCCAGCAGCGGACAGTTTGGAAACACCATATATTTT.

Concerning this clone itself: The same CDR3 also results from other DNA sequences found in this sample. V usage is TRBV7-2 and J usage is TRBJ2-7; D may be TRBD2 (5 bases). The V end was cut by 3 bases, the J end by 6 bases, with 12 bases between. CDR1 is SGHTA and CDR2 is FQGNSA in the germline V gene. The length of the CDR3 is 13 residues. CDR3 in amino acids: CASSLEREGEQYF. CDR3 coding DNA: TGTGCCAGCAGCTTGGAGAGGGAAGGCGAGCAGTACTTC.

This rearrangement joins TRBV7-2 to TRBJ2-1; the match to TRBD2 covers 9 bases. The CDR3 is 15 residues long. CDR1 SGHTA and CDR2 FQGNSA come from the germline V gene. The V gene end was trimmed by 5 bases and the J gene end by 7 bases; junction bases not matched to a gene: 9. The CDR3 nucleotides are TGTGCCAGCAGCCGTCGGACTAGCGACCCTAATGAGCAGTTCTTC. Translating it yields CASSRRTSDPNEQFF. Filled out from reference TRBV7-2 and TRBJ2-1, the complete variable domain reads GAGVSQSPSNKVTEKGKDVELRCDPISGHTALYWYRQSLGQGLEFLIYFQGNSAPDKSGLPSDRFSAERTGGSVSTLTIQRTQQEDSAVYLCASSRRTSDPNEQFFGPGTRLTVL.

V usage is TRBV4-2 and J usage is TRBJ2-2; 8 positions agree with TRBD2. The CDR3 has 17 residues. With V trimmed by 0 bases and J by 6 bases, 9 bases remained unmatched. Looked up from germline, CDR1 is LGHNA and CDR2 is YNFKEQ. The CDR3 protein is CASSQDPAGGPPGELFF. CDR3 DNA: TGTGCCAGCAGCCAAGATCCGGCGGGAGGCCCCCCCGGGGAGCTGTTTTTT.

V gene TRBV10-1 combines with J gene TRBJ1-2; tentatively, D is TRBD1 (5 bases). V lost 0 bases and J 8 bases, leaving 10 bases between the germline ends. CDR3 length: 13 residues. The germline gives CDR1 WNHNN, CDR2 SYGVQD (reference sequence). CDR3 in DNA: TGCGCCAGCAGTGAGTCGATGGGGGGAGGCTACACCTTC. This gives the protein CASSESMGGGYTF.

The chain links TRBV11-2 to TRBJ2-7, with 7 bases lining up with TRBD1. Germline loops: CDR1 SGHAT, CDR2 FQNNGV. The V segment lost 5 bases and the J segment 0 bases; nucleotides outside the gene matches: 7. CDR3 size: 15 residues. The CDR3 DNA sequence: TGTGCCAGCAGCGAGGGACAGTTTAGCTCCTACGAGCAGTACTTC. As protein: CASSEGQFSSYEQYF.

This clone was detected ten times or more. The rearrangement links TRBV10-1 to TRBJ1-6; TRBD1 matches 7 bases. Germline V gene sequence: CDR1 WNHNN, CDR2 SYGVQD (reference sequence). The CDR3 runs 14 residues. V lost 6 bases, J lost 6 bases, and 5 bases stayed unmatched. CDR3 protein: CASSDGTANSPLHF. The CDR3 region has the DNA TGCGCCAGCAGCGACGGGACAGCTAATTCACCCCTCCACTTT.

The CDR3 region has the DNA TGTGCCACCAGAGCGGGAGGAACAGATACGCAGTATTTT. This encodes CATRAGGTDTQYF. The chain joins TRBV15 to TRBJ2-3; 9 bases line up with TRBD2. Germline V CDR1 and CDR2: LNHNV, YYDKDF (reference sequence). The trim removed 6 bases at V and 3 bases at J, leaving 1 base unmatched. There are 13 residues in the CDR3.

This chain uses TRBV18 with TRBJ1-6, with no clear D. This CDR3 contains 17 residues. Germline CDR1 and CDR2: KGHSH and LQKENI. V dropped 4 bases and J dropped 9 bases, with 22 bases sitting between them. This chain's CDR3 is CASSLTPGSTTSSPLHF. The CDR3 DNA is TGTGCCAGCTCACTAACGCCGGGATCTACTACGTCTTCACCCCTCCACTTT. Combining the CDR3 with reference TRBV18 and TRBJ1-6 gives the whole variable domain NAGVMQNPRHLVRRRGQEARLRCSPMKGHSHVYWYRQLPEEGLKFMVYLQKENIIDESGMPKERFSAEFPKEGPSILRIQQVVRGDSAAYFCASSLTPGSTTSSPLHFGNGTRLTVT.

The V call is TRBV6-5, the J call TRBJ1-2; a weak D match, TRBD1 (5 bases). The V end lost 6 bases, the J end lost 12 bases, and 23 bases lay between the germline ends. The CDR3 is 14 residues long. Germline V gene lookup returns CDR1 MNHEY and CDR2 SVGAGI. The CDR3 bases are TGTGCCAGCAGGCCACCTGACGGACACCCCAAAGACACCTTC. This gives the protein CASRPPDGHPKDTF.

The chain recombines TRBV18 with TRBJ2-5, with 11 bases that match TRBD1. The germline V gene has CDR1 KGHSH and CDR2 LQKENI. The V and J ends lost 2 bases and 2 bases, in that order; junction bases with no gene match: 4. The CDR3 consists of 16 residues. CDR3 bases: TGTGCCAGCTCACCATTTGGGACAGGGGGACAAGAGACCCAGTACTTC. Its protein is CASSPFGTGGQETQYF.

In regard to this clone: The junction departs from germline at one end; a sequencing error may be responsible. The gene calls are TRBV7-3 and TRBJ2-7; 8 nucleotides line up with TRBD1. Germline lookup yields CDR1 SGHTA and CDR2 FQGTGA. There are 14 residues in the CDR3. Written as DNA, the CDR3 is TGTGCCAGCAGCCTCCGACAGGGGCCCTACGAGCTGTACTTC. Its protein is CASSLRQGPYELYF.

This clone showed up just a few times. The chain is built from TRBV4-3 and TRBJ1-2; D is perhaps TRBD1 (5 bases). V lost 0 bases to trimming and J lost 6 bases, with 14 bases between them. Germline V gene data show CDR1 as LGHNA and CDR2 as YSLEER. The CDR3 consists of 15 residues. CDR3 region: CASSQDPTGGNGYTF. The CDR3 nucleotides are TGCGCCAGCAGCCAAGATCCGACGGGGGGGAATGGCTACACCTTC.